A selection of T cell receptor beta chains follows, all from one sample in a study of cytomegalovirus exposure and HLA in healthy donors. Sequencing was performed with immunoSEQ multiplex PCR; in TCRdb, only in-frame clones are kept and a portion is missing. Altogether 150,000 to 200,000 clones are present, over 70% being singletons, with the ten largest covering roughly 1.4%. Sample: PBMCs. The receptors were sampled from a woman aged 25 to 39 in good health and CMV-seropositive. CDR3s include the opening cysteine and the closing phenylalanine or tryptophan. D genes are given only for firm matches. Not every row has a clone size; where given, it reads once, few, many or a size class.

J gene: TRBJ2-1
D gene: TRBD2
clone size: few
V gene: TRBV19
CDR3 DNA: TGTGCCAGTATGGGACTAGCGGGAGGTGGGGAGCAGTTCTTC
CDR3 protein: CASMGLAGGGEQFF

J gene: TRBJ2-2
D gene: -
clone size: -
V gene: TRBV4-2
CDR3 DNA: TGTGCCAGCAGCCAAGGACAGCCGAACACCGGGGAGCTGTTTTTT
CDR3 protein: CASSQGQPNTGELFF

J gene: TRBJ2-5
D gene: -
clone size: once
V gene: TRBV7-3
CDR3 DNA: TGTGCCAGCAGCTTAATTCCAGGGGTAGGGGAGACCCAGTACTTC
CDR3 protein: CASSLIPGVGETQYF

J gene: TRBJ2-3
D gene: TRBD2
clone size: -
V gene: TRBV29-1
CDR3 DNA: TGCAGCGTTGGACTAGCGGGTAGCACAGATACGCAGTATTTT
CDR3 protein: CSVGLAGSTDTQYF

J gene: TRBJ1-5
D gene: TRBD1
clone size: few
V gene: TRBV27
CDR3 DNA: TGTGCCAGCAGTTCCGGGACAGGGGTCAATCAGCCCCAGCATTTT
CDR3 protein: CASSSGTGVNQPQHF

J gene: TRBJ2-2
D gene: -
clone size: -
V gene: TRBV19
CDR3 DNA: TGTGCCAGTAGTAGCGGGGGCGCGAACACCGGGGAGCTGTTTTTT
CDR3 protein: CASSSGGANTGELFF

J gene: TRBJ2-5
D gene: TRBD1
clone size: few
V gene: TRBV5-1
CDR3 DNA: TGCGCCAGCAGCTTCAAAGGAGCCGGGACAGGGGGTCAAGAGACCCAGTACTTC
CDR3 protein: CASSFKGAGTGGQETQYF

J gene: TRBJ2-1
D gene: -
clone size: few
V gene: TRBV6-1
CDR3 DNA: TGTGCCAGCAGTTTTCGGGATTATGAGCAGTTCTTC
CDR3 protein: CASSFRDYEQFF

J gene: TRBJ1-1
D gene: TRBD1
clone size: -
V gene: TRBV7-9
CDR3 DNA: TGTGCCAGCACCCTCACCGGGACAGGGGACACTGAAGCTTTCTTT
CDR3 protein: CASTLTGTGDTEAFF

J gene: TRBJ1-1
D gene: -
clone size: -
V gene: TRBV28
CDR3 DNA: TGTGCCAGCAGTTTCGGCGGGTTCGAAGCTTTCTTT
CDR3 protein: CASSFGGFEAFF

J gene: TRBJ1-5
D gene: -
clone size: -
V gene: TRBV7-8
CDR3 DNA: TGTGCCAGCAGCTTGAGGACACTGTATGGGGGCAATCAGCCCCAGCATTTT
CDR3 protein: CASSLRTLYGGNQPQHF

J gene: TRBJ2-4
D gene: -
clone size: -
V gene: TRBV21-1
CDR3 DNA: TGTGCCAGAATTAGGGGGGGCCGGCTGAACATTCAGTACTTC
CDR3 protein: CARIRGGRLNIQYF

J gene: TRBJ1-5
D gene: TRBD1
clone size: -
V gene: TRBV19
CDR3 DNA: TGTGCCAGTAGTATAGGGGCCAGGGGGACTAATCAGCCCCAGCATTTT
CDR3 protein: CASSIGARGTNQPQHF

J gene: TRBJ2-5
D gene: TRBD2
clone size: -
V gene: TRBV7-6
CDR3 DNA: TGTGCCAGCAGCCTCCCCCAGGGACTAGCGGAGATCTTTTCGGTGACCCAGTACTTC
CDR3 protein: CASSLPQGLAEIFSVTQYF

J gene: TRBJ1-1
D gene: -
clone size: -
V gene: TRBV4-2
CDR3 DNA: TGTGCCAGCAGCATACCCGAGGGGGACACTGAAGCTTTCTTT
CDR3 protein: CASSIPEGDTEAFF

J gene: TRBJ1-1
D gene: -
clone size: -
V gene: TRBV6-5
CDR3 DNA: TGTGCCAGCAGTTACCGCCCTCTTTTAGCTGAAGCTTTCTTT
CDR3 protein: CASSYRPLLAEAFF

J gene: TRBJ2-7
D gene: TRBD1
clone size: once
V gene: TRBV27
CDR3 DNA: TGTGCCAGCAGTTTAGGCCAGGGGGCAAGCGAGCAGTACTTC
CDR3 protein: CASSLGQGASEQYF

J gene: TRBJ1-2
D gene: -
clone size: -
V gene: TRBV6-5
CDR3 DNA: TGTGCCAGCAGCCAGGGTATTGGCTACACCTTC
CDR3 protein: CASSQGIGYTF

J gene: TRBJ2-2
D gene: -
clone size: -
V gene: TRBV2
CDR3 DNA: TGTGCCAGCAGTGAAGAGAGGTCAAACACCGGGGAGCTGTTTTTT
CDR3 protein: CASSEERSNTGELFF

J gene: TRBJ2-5
D gene: TRBD2
clone size: -
V gene: TRBV7-8
CDR3 DNA: TGTGCCAGCAGCTTAGCAGTGGAGACTAGCGGGTTCCAAGAGACCCAGTACTTC
CDR3 protein: CASSLAVETSGFQETQYF

J gene: TRBJ1-1
D gene: TRBD1
clone size: -
V gene: TRBV19
CDR3 DNA: TGTGCCAGTAGGGAGTCAGGGGGCTTGAACACTGAAGCTTTCTTT
CDR3 protein: CASRESGGLNTEAFF

J gene: TRBJ1-4
D gene: -
clone size: -
V gene: TRBV5-1
CDR3 DNA: TGCGCCAGCAGCTTGGAACAGGGTAATGAAAAACTGTTTTTT
CDR3 protein: CASSLEQGNEKLFF

J gene: TRBJ1-3
D gene: TRBD1
clone size: -
V gene: TRBV6-1
CDR3 DNA: TGTGCCAGCAGTGAACAGGGGGCCTCTGGAAACACCATATATTTT
CDR3 protein: CASSEQGASGNTIYF

J gene: TRBJ2-2
D gene: -
clone size: -
V gene: TRBV5-1
CDR3 DNA: TGCGCCAGCAGCCCAACCGGGACACCGAACACCGGGGAGCTGTTTTTT
CDR3 protein: CASSPTGTPNTGELFF

J gene: TRBJ2-5
D gene: -
clone size: once
V gene: TRBV10-1
CDR3 DNA: TGCCCCCGGTGGGAGACCCAGTACTTC
CDR3 protein: CPRWETQYF

J gene: TRBJ2-7
D gene: TRBD2
clone size: -
V gene: TRBV10-1
CDR3 DNA: TGCGCCAGCAGCGCTAGCGGGACACACGAGCAGTACTTC
CDR3 protein: CASSASGTHEQYF

J gene: TRBJ2-1
D gene: TRBD2
clone size: -
V gene: TRBV5-1
CDR3 DNA: TGCGCCAGCAGCTTGGTACTAGCGGGAGGTCTGGATGAGCAGTTCTTC
CDR3 protein: CASSLVLAGGLDEQFF

J gene: TRBJ2-3
D gene: TRBD2
clone size: -
V gene: TRBV9
CDR3 DNA: TGTGCCAGCAGACTTCTAGCGGCGGCCACAGATACGCAGTATTTT
CDR3 protein: CASRLLAAATDTQYF

J gene: TRBJ2-7
D gene: TRBD1
clone size: few
V gene: TRBV9
CDR3 DNA: TGTGCCAGCAGCGTAGCGACAGGGGTTTCCTACGAGCAGTACTTC
CDR3 protein: CASSVATGVSYEQYF

J gene: TRBJ2-1
D gene: TRBD1
clone size: -
V gene: TRBV19
CDR3 DNA: TGTGCCAGTAGGCCGACAGGGGCCCCCTACAATGAGCAGTTCTTC
CDR3 protein: CASRPTGAPYNEQFF

J gene: TRBJ2-7
D gene: -
clone size: -
V gene: TRBV6-1
CDR3 DNA: TGTGCCAGCAGTAAGCACTCCTACGAGCAGTACTTC
CDR3 protein: CASSKHSYEQYF

J gene: TRBJ2-3
D gene: TRBD1
clone size: -
V gene: TRBV2
CDR3 DNA: TGTGCCAGCAGTGAATACAGGGGGGTCACAGATACGCAGTATTTT
CDR3 protein: CASSEYRGVTDTQYF

J gene: TRBJ1-5
D gene: TRBD1
clone size: -
V gene: TRBV15
CDR3 DNA: TGTGCCACCAGCAGAGTGCAACAGGGGGGATTCAATCAGCCCCAGCATTTT
CDR3 protein: CATSRVQQGGFNQPQHF

J gene: TRBJ1-2
D gene: TRBD1
clone size: -
V gene: TRBV19
CDR3 DNA: TGTGCCACTCGTATGGGGACAGGGGACGGCTATGGCTACACCTTC
CDR3 protein: CATRMGTGDGYGYTF

J gene: TRBJ2-2
D gene: TRBD1
clone size: -
V gene: TRBV25-1
CDR3 DNA: TGTGCCAGCAGTGAAGCAAGGAGGCTGACAGGGGGGGAGCTGTTTTTT
CDR3 protein: CASSEARRLTGGELFF

J gene: TRBJ2-7
D gene: TRBD1
clone size: few
V gene: TRBV19
CDR3 DNA: TGTGCCAGTAGTATAGGTGGGACAGGGGGATTCTACGAGCAGTACTTC
CDR3 protein: CASSIGGTGGFYEQYF

J gene: TRBJ2-2
D gene: TRBD2
clone size: -
V gene: TRBV7-3
CDR3 DNA: TGTGCCAGCAGCTCTTTAGCGGGCCTGAACACCGGGGAGCTGTTTTTT
CDR3 protein: CASSSLAGLNTGELFF

J gene: TRBJ2-2
D gene: -
clone size: -
V gene: TRBV10-3
CDR3 DNA: TGTGCCATTCCGGGAACAGACACCGGGGAGCTGTTTTTT
CDR3 protein: CAIPGTDTGELFF

J gene: TRBJ1-4
D gene: -
clone size: -
V gene: TRBV6-1
CDR3 DNA: TGTGCCAGCGCGAAGGGGGGGGTGGAGGAAAAACTGTTTTTT
CDR3 protein: CASAKGGVEEKLFF

J gene: TRBJ2-1
D gene: -
clone size: -
V gene: TRBV5-5
CDR3 DNA: TGTGCCAGCAGCTTGGCGGCTAGCGAGATACTATACAATGAGCAGTTCTTC
CDR3 protein: CASSLAASEILYNEQFF